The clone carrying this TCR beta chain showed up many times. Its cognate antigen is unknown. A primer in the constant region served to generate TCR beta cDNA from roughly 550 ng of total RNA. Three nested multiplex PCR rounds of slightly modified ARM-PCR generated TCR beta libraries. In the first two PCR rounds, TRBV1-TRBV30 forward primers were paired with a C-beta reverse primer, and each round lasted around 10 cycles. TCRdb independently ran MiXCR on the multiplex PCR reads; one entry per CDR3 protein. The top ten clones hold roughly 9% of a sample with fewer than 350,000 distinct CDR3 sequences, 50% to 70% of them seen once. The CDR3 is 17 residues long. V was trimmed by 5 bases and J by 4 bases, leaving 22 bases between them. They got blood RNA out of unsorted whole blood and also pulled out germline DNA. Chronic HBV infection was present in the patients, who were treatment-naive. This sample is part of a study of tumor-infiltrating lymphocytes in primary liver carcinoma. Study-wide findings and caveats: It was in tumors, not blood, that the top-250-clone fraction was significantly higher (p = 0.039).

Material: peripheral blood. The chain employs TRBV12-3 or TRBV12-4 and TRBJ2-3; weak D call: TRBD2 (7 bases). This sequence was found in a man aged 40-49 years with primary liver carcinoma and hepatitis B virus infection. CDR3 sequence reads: CASSRRGGGGPADTQYF. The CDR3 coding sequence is TGTGCCAGCAGTCGTCGGGGAGGGGGAGGGCCAGCAGATACGCAGTATTTT.